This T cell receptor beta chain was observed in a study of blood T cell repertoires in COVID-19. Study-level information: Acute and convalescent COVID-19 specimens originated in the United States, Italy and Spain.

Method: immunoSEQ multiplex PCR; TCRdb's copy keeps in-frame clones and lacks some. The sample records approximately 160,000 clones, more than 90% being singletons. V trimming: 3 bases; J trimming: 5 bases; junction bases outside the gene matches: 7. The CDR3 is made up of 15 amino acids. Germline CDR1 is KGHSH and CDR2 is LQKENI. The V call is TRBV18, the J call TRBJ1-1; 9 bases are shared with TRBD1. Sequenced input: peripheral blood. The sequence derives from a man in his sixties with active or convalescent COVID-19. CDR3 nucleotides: TGTGCCAGCTCACCCTCGACAGGGGGAATGACTGAAGCTTTCTTT. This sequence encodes CASSPSTGGMTEAFF.